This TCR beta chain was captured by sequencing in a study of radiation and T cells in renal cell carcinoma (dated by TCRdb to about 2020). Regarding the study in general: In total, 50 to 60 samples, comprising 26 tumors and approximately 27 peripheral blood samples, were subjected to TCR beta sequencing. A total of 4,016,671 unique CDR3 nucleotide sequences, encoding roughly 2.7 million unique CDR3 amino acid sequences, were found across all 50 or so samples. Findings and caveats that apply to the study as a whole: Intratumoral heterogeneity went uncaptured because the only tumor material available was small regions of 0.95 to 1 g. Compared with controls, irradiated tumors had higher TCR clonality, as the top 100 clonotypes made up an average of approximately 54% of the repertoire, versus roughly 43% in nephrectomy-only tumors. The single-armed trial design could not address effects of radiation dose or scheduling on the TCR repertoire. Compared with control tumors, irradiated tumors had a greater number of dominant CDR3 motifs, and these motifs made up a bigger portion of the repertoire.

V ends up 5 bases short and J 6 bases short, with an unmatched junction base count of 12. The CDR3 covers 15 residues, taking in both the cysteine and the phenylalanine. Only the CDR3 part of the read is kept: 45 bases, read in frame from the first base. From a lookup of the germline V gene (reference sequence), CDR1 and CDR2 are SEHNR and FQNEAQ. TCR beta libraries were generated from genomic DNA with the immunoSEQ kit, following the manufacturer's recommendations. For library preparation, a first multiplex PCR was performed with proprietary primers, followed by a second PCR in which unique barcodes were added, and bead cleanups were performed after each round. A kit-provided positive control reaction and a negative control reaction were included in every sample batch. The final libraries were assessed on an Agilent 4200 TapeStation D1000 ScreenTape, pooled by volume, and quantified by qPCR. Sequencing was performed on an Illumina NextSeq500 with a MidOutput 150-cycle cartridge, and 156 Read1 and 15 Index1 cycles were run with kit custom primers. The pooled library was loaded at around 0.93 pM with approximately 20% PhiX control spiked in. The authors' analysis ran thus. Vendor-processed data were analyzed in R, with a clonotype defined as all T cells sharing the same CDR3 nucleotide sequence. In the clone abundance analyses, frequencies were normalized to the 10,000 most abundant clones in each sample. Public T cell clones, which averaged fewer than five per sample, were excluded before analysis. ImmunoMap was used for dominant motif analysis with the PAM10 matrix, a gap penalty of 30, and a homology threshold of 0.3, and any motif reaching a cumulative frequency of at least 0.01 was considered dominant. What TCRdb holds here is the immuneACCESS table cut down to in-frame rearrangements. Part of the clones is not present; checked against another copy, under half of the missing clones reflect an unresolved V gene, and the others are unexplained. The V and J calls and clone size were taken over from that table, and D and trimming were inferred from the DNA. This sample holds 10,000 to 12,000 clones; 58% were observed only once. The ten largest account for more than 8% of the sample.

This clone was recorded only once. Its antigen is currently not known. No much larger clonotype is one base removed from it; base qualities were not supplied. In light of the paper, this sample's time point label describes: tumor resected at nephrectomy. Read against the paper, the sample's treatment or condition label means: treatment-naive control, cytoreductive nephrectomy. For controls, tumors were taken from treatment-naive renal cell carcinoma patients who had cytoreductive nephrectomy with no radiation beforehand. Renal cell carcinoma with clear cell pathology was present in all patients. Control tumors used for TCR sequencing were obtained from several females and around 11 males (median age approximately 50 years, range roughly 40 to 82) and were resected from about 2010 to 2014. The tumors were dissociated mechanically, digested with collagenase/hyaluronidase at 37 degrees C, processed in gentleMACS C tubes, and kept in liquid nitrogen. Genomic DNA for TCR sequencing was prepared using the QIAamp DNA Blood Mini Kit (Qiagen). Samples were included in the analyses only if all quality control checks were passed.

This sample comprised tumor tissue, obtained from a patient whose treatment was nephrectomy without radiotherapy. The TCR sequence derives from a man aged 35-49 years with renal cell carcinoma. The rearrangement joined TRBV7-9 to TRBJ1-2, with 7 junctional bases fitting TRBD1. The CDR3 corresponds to CASSGMEQGKDGYTF. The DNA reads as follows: TGTGCCAGCAGCGGAATGGAACAGGGGAAGGATGGCTACACCTTC.